The 4 T cell receptor beta chains listed next were all sequenced from one sample in a study of Graves' ophthalmopathy and Graves' hyperthyroidism. Amplification targeted the TCR beta CDR3 regions, with RNA transcripts as the source material. First-round RT-PCR used HTBI primers; second-round multiplex PCR followed. TCRdb processed the multiplex PCR reads anew with MiXCR; each CDR3 protein has one entry. Here the sample spans almost 750,000 distinct CDR3 sequences, 40% being singletons. Sequenced: peripheral blood. These receptors were collected from an adult man with Graves' ophthalmopathy.

This clonotype was recorded at least ten times. CDR3 sequence: CSVEESGYTF. The CDR3 DNA is TGCAGCGTTGAAGAGAGTGGCTACACCTTC. The rearrangement joins TRBV29-1 to TRBJ1-2; D gene uncertain. Per germline, CDR1 SQVTM and CDR2 ANQGSEA. V was cut by 0 bases and J by 7 bases, with 3 bases left in between. This CDR3 is 10 amino acids long.

The V and J genes are TRBV7-3 and TRBJ2-5; perhaps D is TRBD1 or TRBD2 (5 bases each). CDR1 is SGHTA, CDR2 FQGTGA, per germline. Trimming shortened V by 6 bases and J by 4 bases, and 18 bases separated the two germline ends. CDR3 length: 15 amino acids. The CDR3 protein is CASSSLRGGGETQYF. The CDR3 DNA reads TGTGCCAGCAGTTCCCTTAGGGGCGGAGGAGAGACCCAGTACTTC.

This clonotype was seen only a few times. The genes are TRBV5-6 and TRBJ1-2; D remains ambiguous. CDR1 is SGHDT and CDR2 is YYEEEE in the germline V gene. With 4 bases removed from V and 3 bases from J, the gap between germline ends came to 13 bases. The CDR3 has 14 amino acids. The CDR3 nucleotides are TGTGCCAGCAGCCTACGAGGAAAGGACTATGGCTACACCTTC. Protein product: CASSLRGKDYGYTF.

The J gene is TRBJ2-7, the V gene TRBV5-4; a weak D match, TRBD2 (7 bases). Trimming cost V 4 bases and J 4 bases, with 21 bases left between them. This CDR3 contains 16 residues. CDR1 is SGHNT, CDR2 YYREEE, per germline (reference sequence). The CDR3 bases are TGTGCCAGCAGCCCCCATGGGGGCGGGAGTAGGTACGAGCAGTACTTC. As protein: CASSPHGGGSRYEQYF.